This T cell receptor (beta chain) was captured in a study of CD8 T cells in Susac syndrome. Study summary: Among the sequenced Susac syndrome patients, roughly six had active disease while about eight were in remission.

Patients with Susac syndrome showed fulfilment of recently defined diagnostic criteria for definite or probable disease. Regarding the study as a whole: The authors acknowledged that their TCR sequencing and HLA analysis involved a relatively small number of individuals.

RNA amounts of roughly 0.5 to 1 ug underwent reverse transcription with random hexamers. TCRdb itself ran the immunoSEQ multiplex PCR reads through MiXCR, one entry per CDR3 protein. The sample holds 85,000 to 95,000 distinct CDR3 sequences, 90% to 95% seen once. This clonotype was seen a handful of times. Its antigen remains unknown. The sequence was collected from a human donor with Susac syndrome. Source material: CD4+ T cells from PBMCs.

Here the CDR3 reads CASSQDSYYGYTF. In DNA, the CDR3 is TGTGCCAGCAGCCAAGATTCCTATTATGGCTACACCTTC. The chain is built from TRBV3-1 and TRBJ1-2; no reliable D call. V gave up 0 bases and J gave up 5 bases, with 7 bases separating them. This CDR3 has 13 amino acids. The germline CDR1 and CDR2 sequences are LGHDT and YNNKEL (reference sequence).